This T cell receptor beta chain is drawn from a study of shared clonotypes between healthy human individuals. At deep level, the assay was performed. Assay used: immunoSEQ multiplex PCR; TCRdb lists only in-frame clones, some missing. The sample has hundreds of thousands of clones, 96% seen once; the top ten hold approximately 0.06%. Study-wide points: Larger estimated richness was generally seen in naive subsets than in memory subsets. Sharing across a few donors was seen in 4% to 5.5% of naive CD4 clonotypes.

To note about this clone: Antigen specificity is unknown.

The sample comprised naive CD4+ T cells sorted from blood. Sample subset: CD45RA+ positively selected. The TCR was taken from a woman in her twenties or thirties in good health.

DNA of the CDR3: TGTGCCAGCAGCTCGGGACAGGATCGTAAGAACACTGAAGCTTTCTTT. This codes for CASSSGQDRKNTEAFF. This sequence joins TRBV9 and TRBJ1-1; TRBD1 matches 8 bases. Germline values: CDR1 SGDLS, CDR2 YYNGEE. CDR3 length: 16 residues. V lost 4 bases, J lost 1 base, and 9 bases stayed unmatched.